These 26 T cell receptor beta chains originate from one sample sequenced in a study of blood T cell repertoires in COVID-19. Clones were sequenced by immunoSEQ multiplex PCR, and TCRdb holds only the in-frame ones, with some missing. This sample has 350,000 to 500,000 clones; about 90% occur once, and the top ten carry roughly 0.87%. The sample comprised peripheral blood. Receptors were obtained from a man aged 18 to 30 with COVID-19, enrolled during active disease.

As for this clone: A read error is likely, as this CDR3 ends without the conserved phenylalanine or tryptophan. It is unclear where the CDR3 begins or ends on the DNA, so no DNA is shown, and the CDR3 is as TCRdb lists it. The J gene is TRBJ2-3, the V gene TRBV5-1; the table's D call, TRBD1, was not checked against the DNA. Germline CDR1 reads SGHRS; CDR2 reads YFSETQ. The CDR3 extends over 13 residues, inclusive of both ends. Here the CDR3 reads CASSPEKGGREYL.

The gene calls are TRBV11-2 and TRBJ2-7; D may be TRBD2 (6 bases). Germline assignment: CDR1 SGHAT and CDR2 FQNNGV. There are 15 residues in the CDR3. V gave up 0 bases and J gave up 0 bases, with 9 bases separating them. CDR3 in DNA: TGTGCCAGCAGCTTAGATCGGGGGAGCTCCTACGAGCAGTACTTC. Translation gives CASSLDRGSSYEQYF.

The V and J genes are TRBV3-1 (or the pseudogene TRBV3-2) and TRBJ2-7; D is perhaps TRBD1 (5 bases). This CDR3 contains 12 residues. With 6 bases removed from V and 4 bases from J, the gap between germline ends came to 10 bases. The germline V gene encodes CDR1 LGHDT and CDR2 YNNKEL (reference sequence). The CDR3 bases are TGTGCCAGCAGATCCCAGGGTTACGAGCAGTACTTC. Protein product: CASRSQGYEQYF.

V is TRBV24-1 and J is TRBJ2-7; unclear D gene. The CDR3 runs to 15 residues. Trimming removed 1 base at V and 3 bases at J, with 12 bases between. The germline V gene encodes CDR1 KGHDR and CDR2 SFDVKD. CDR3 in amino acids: CATSDLETEFYEQYF. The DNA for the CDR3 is TGTGCCACCAGTGATTTAGAGACGGAGTTCTACGAGCAGTACTTC.

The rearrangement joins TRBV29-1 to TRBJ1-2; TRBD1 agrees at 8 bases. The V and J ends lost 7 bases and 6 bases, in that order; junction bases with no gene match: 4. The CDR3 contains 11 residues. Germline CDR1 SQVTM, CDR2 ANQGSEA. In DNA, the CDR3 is TGCAGCGCTGACAGGGGAAATGGCTACACCTTC. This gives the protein CSADRGNGYTF.

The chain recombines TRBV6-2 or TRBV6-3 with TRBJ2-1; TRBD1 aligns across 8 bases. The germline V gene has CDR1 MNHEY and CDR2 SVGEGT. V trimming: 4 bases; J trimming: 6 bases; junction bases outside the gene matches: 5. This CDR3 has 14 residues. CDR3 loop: CASSSRTGRNEQFF. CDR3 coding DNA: TGTGCCAGCAGTTCCCGGACAGGGCGCAATGAGCAGTTCTTC.

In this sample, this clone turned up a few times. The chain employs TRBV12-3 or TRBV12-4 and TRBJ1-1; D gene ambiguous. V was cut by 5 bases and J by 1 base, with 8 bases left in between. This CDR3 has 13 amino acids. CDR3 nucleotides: TGTGCCAGCAGTCGGTTCTGGAACACTGAAGCTTTCTTT. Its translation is CASSRFWNTEAFF.

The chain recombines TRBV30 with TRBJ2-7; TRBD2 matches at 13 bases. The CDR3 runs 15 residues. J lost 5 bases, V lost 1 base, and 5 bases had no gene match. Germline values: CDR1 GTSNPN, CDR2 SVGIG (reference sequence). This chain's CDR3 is CAWSAGLAGVDEQYF. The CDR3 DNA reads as TGTGCCTGGAGTGCAGGACTAGCGGGAGTAGACGAGCAGTACTTC. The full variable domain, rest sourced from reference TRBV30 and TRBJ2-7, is SQTIHQWPATLVQPVGSPLSLECTVEGTSNPNLYWYRQAAGRGLQLLFYSVGIGQISSEVPQNLSASRPQDRQFILSSKKLLLSDSGFYLCAWSAGLAGVDEQYFGPGTRLTVT.

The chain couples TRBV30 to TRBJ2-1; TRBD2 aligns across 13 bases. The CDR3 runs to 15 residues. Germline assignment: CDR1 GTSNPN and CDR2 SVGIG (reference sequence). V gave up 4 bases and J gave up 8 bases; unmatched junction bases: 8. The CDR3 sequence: CAWNTGTSGTDEQFF. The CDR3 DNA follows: TGTGCCTGGAATACCGGGACTAGCGGGACCGATGAGCAGTTCTTC.

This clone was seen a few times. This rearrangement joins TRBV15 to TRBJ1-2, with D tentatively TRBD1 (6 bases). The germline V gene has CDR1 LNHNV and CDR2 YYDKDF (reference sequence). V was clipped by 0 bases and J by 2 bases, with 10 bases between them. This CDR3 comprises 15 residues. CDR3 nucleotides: TGTGCCACCAGCAGAGACCGGACAGTCAACTATGGCTACACCTTC. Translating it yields CATSRDRTVNYGYTF.

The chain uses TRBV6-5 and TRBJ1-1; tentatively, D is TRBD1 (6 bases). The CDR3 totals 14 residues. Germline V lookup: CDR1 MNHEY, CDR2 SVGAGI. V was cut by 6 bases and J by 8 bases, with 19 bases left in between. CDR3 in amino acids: CASSLGGRMFEAFF. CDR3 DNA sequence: TGTGCCAGCAGCCTAGGGGGAAGAATGTTCGAAGCTTTCTTT.

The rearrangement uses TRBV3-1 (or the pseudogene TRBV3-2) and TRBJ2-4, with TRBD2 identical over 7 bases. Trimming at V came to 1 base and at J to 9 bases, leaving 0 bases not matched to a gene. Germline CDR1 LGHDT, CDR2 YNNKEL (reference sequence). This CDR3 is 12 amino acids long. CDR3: CASSQGGGIQYF. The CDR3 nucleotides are TGTGCCAGCAGCCAAGGCGGGGGCATTCAGTACTTC.

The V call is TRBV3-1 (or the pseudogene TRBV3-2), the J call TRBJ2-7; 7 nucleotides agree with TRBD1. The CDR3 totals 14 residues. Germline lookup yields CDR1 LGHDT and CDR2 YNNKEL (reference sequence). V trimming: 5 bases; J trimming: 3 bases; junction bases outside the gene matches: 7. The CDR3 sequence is CASSSARDSYEQYF. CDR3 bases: TGTGCCAGCAGCTCGGCCCGGGACAGCTACGAGCAGTACTTC.

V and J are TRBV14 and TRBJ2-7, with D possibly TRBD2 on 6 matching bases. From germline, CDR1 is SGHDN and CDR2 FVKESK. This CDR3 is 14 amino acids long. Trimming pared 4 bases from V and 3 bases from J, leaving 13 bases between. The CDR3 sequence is CASSPPGLLYEQYF. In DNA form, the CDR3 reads TGTGCCAGCAGCCCACCGGGACTCCTCTACGAGCAGTACTTC.

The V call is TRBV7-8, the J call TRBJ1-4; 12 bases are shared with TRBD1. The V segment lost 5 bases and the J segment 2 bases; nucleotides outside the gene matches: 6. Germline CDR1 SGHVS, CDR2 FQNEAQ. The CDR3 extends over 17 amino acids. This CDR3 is CASSAGDRGLTNEKLFF. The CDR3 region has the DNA TGTGCCAGCAGCGCGGGGGACAGGGGGCTGACTAATGAAAAACTGTTTTTT.

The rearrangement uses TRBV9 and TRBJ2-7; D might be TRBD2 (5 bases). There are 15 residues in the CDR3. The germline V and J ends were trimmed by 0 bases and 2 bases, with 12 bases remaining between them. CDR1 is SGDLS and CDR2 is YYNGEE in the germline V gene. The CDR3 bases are TGTGCCAGCAGCGTAGCCTCCAGCGGTGCCTACGAGCAGTACTTC. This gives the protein CASSVASSGAYEQYF.

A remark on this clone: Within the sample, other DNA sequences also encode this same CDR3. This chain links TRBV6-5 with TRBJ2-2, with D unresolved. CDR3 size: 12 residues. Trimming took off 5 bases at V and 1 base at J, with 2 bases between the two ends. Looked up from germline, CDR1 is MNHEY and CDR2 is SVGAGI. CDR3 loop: CASSQNTGELFF. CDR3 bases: TGTGCCAGCAGTCAGAACACCGGGGAGCTGTTTTTT.

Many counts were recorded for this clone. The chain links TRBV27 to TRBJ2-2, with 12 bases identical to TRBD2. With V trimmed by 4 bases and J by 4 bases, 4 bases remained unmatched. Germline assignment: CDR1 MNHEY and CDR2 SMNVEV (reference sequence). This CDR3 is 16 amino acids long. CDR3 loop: CASSSPSGGVTGELFF. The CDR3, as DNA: TGTGCCAGCAGTTCCCCTAGCGGGGGGGTCACCGGGGAGCTGTTTTTT.

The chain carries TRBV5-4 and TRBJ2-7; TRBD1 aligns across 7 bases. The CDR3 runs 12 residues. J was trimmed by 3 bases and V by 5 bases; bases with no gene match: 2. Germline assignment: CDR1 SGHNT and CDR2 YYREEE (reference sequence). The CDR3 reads CASSSGGYEQYF. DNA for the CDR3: TGTGCCAGCAGTTCAGGGGGCTACGAGCAGTACTTC.

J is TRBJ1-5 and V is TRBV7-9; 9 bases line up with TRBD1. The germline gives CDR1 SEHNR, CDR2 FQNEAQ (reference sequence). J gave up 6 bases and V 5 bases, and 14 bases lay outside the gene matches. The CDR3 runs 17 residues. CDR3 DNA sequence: TGTGCCAGCAGCATGGGTTCCGACAGGGGGGGCGGTCAGCCCCAGCATTTT. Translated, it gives CASSMGSDRGGGQPQHF.

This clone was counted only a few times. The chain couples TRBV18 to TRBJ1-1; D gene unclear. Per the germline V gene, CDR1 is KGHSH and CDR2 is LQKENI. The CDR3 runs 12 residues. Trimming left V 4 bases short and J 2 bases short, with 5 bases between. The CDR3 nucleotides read TGTGCCAGCTCACTCCCTAACACTGAAGCTTTCTTT. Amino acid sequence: CASSLPNTEAFF.

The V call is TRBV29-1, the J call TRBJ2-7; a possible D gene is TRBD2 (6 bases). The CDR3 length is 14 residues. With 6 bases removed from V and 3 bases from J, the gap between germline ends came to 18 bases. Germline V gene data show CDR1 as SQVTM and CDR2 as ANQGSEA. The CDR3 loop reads CSVAGGRGDYEQYF. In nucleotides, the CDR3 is TGCAGCGTCGCCGGGGGTAGAGGGGACTACGAGCAGTACTTC.

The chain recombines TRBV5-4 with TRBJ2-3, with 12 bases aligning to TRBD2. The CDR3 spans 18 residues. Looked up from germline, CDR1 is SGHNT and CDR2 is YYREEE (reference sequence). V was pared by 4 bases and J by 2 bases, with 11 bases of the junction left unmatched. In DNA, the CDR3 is TGTGCCAGCAGCAGGGCCCTTACTAGCGGGAGGCCCACAGATACGCAGTATTTT. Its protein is CASSRALTSGRPTDTQYF.

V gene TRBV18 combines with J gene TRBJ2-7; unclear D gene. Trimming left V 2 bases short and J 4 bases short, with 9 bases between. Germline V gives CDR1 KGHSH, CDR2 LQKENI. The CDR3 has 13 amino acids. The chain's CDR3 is CASSPVDGYEQYF. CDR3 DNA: TGTGCCAGCTCACCAGTTGACGGGTACGAGCAGTACTTC.

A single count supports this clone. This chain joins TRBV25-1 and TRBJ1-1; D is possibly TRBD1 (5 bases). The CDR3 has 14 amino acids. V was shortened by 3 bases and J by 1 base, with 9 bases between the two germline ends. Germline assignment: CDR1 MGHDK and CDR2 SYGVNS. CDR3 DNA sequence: TGTGCCAGCAGTGAGGAGGGGAAGAACACTGAAGCTTTCTTT. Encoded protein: CASSEEGKNTEAFF.

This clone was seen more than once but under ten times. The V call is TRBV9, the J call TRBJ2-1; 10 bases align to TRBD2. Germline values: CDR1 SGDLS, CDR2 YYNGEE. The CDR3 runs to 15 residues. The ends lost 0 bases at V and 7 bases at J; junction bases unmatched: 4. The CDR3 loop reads CASSVASGSGNEQFF. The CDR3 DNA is TGTGCCAGCAGCGTAGCTAGCGGGAGTGGGAATGAGCAGTTCTTC.